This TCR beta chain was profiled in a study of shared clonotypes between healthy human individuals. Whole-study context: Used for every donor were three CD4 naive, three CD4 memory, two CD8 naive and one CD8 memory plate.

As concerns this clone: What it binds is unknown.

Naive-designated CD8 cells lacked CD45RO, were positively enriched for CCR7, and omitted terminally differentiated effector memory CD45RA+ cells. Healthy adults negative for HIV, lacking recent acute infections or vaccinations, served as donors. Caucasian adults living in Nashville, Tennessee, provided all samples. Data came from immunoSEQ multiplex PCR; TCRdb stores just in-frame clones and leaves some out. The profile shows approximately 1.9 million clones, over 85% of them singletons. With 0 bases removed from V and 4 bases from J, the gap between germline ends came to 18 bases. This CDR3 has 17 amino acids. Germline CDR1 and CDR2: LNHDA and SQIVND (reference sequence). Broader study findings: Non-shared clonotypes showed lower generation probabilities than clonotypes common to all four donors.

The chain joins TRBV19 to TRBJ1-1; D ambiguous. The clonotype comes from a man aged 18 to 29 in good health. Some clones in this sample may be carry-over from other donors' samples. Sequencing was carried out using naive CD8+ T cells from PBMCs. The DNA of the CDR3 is TGTGCCAGTAGTATAGATAGTATTTCGGGGATGATCACTGAAGCTTTCTTT. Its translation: CASSIDSISGMITEAFF.